The 22 T cell receptor beta chains presented below share a single source sample, sequenced in a study of Graves' ophthalmopathy and Graves' hyperthyroidism. Amplifying from RNA transcripts, the study obtained TCR beta CDR3 regions. A first-round RT-PCR used HTBI primers, followed by a second-round multiplex PCR. TCRdb called the multiplex PCR reads again in MiXCR, with one record for every CDR3 protein. The sample lists approximately 160,000 distinct CDR3 sequences, 30% to 45% occurring once. Sequenced input: peripheral blood. The receptors shown here come from a man aged 25 to 40 with Graves' ophthalmopathy.

This clonotype was seen repeatedly, ten times or more. The chain employs TRBV20-1 and TRBJ2-5; TRBD2 matches at 8 bases. The J segment lost 1 base and the V segment lost 6 bases, leaving 7 bases of the junction unmatched. This CDR3 is built from 14 residues. Germline V lookup: CDR1 DFQATT, CDR2 SNEGSKA (reference sequence). CDR3 protein: CSADSGGAQETQYF. DNA of the CDR3: TGCAGTGCGGACTCCGGGGGGGCCCAAGAGACCCAGTACTTC.

This clonotype was recorded a few times. The V and J genes are TRBV28 and TRBJ2-5; D call uncertain. The CDR3 covers 14 residues. Germline V CDR1 and CDR2: MDHEN, SYDVKM. The V end lost 7 bases, the J end lost 2 bases, and 14 bases lay between the germline ends. CDR3 in amino acids: CASTTGGRQETQYF. CDR3 sequence (DNA): TGTGCCAGCACGACGGGTGGGCGTCAAGAGACCCAGTACTTC. The whole variable domain, filled in from reference TRBV28 and TRBJ2-5, reads DVKVTQSSRYLVKRTGEKVFLECVQDMDHENMFWYRQDPGLGLRLIYFSYDVKMKEKGDIPEGYSVSREKKERFSLILESASTNQTSMYLCASTTGGRQETQYFGPGTRLLVL.

V usage is TRBV19 and J usage is TRBJ1-2; D not resolved. The CDR3 consists of 13 residues. The V end was cut by 3 bases, the J end by 1 base, with 6 bases between. CDR1 is LNHDA and CDR2 is SQIVND in the germline V gene (reference sequence). The CDR3 here is CASSMVSNYGYTF. CDR3 nucleotide sequence: TGTGCCAGTAGTATGGTCAGTAACTATGGCTACACCTTC.

The J gene is TRBJ1-1, the V gene TRBV4-1; unclear D gene. CDR1 and CDR2 (germline): MGHRA, YSYEKL. V was clipped by 1 base and J by 7 bases, with 4 bases between them. The CDR3 has 11 residues. The CDR3 loop is CASSQGGEAFF. CDR3 DNA: TGCGCCAGCAGCCAAGGGGGTGAAGCTTTCTTT.

This clonotype came up many times. The chain couples TRBV6-1 to TRBJ2-7; 11 bases map to TRBD2. This CDR3 has 16 amino acids. Germline trimming cut 7 bases from V and 0 bases from J; bases unmatched to any gene: 8. CDR1 is MNHNS, CDR2 SASEGT, per germline. This CDR3 reads CASTEGGTSGSYEQYF. Written as DNA, the CDR3 is TGTGCCAGCACCGAAGGTGGGACTAGCGGCTCCTACGAGCAGTACTTC.

CDR3 sequence: CASAAGGSETQYF. Here the CDR3 DNA reads TGTGCCAGCGCCGCCGGGGGTTCGGAGACCCAGTACTTC. The chain couples TRBV7-2 to TRBJ2-5, with D maybe TRBD2 (6 bases). V lost 8 bases and J 5 bases, leaving 15 bases between the germline ends. The CDR3 extends over 13 amino acids. CDR1 is SGHTA and CDR2 is FQGNSA in the germline V gene.

This clonotype came up many times. The rearrangement joins TRBV30 to TRBJ2-7; D may be TRBD2 (5 bases). The CDR3 extends over 12 amino acids. Looked up from germline, CDR1 is GTSNPN and CDR2 is SVGIG (reference sequence). With 7 bases removed from V and 3 bases from J, the gap between germline ends came to 13 bases. The CDR3 sequence is CAFGESYYEQYF. CDR3 bases: TGTGCCTTTGGGGAGTCCTACTACGAGCAGTACTTC.

CDR3 residues: CASSLTGATGNTIYF. The CDR3 bases are TGTGCCAGCAGCCTGACAGGGGCCACTGGAAACACCATATATTTT. The chain employs TRBV4-2 and TRBJ1-3; TRBD1 matches at 8 bases. CDR3 length: 15 residues. Germline CDR1 LGHNA, CDR2 YNFKEQ. V shed 4 bases and J 2 bases; nucleotides not matched to a gene: 4.

There are many counts of this clonotype. V usage is TRBV29-1 and J usage is TRBJ1-1, with D perhaps matching TRBD1 (6 bases). This CDR3 has 12 residues. V lost 4 bases, J lost 4 bases, and 10 bases lay in between. Germline CDR1 and CDR2: SQVTM and ANQGSEA. DNA of the CDR3: TGCAGCGTTGGAAGGGGGTTCACTGAAGCTTTCTTT. It specifies CSVGRGFTEAFF.

The chain couples TRBV2 to TRBJ1-5; possible D gene TRBD1, 5 bases. V was cut by 1 base and J by 0 bases, with 7 bases left in between. Per germline, CDR1 SNHLY and CDR2 FYNNEI. The CDR3 loop spans 15 amino acids. As DNA, the CDR3 is TGTGCCAGCAGTGAAGGGACACTTAGCAATCAGCCCCAGCATTTT. Translated: CASSEGTLSNQPQHF.

This clonotype has at least ten counts. V usage is TRBV2 and J usage is TRBJ1-1; the match to TRBD1 covers 9 bases. V lost 0 bases, J lost 4 bases, and 6 bases stayed unmatched. This CDR3 region has 16 residues. The germline CDR1 and CDR2 sequences are SNHLY and FYNNEI. CDR3 region: CASSEAVQGARTEAFF. CDR3 DNA: TGTGCCAGCAGTGAAGCGGTACAGGGGGCTCGCACTGAAGCTTTCTTT.

This clonotype has a count of ten or more. The V gene is TRBV20-1, the J gene TRBJ2-6; 7 bases align to TRBD2. J was trimmed by 4 bases and V by 1 base; bases with no gene match: 7. This CDR3 is built from 16 residues. Germline-derived CDR1 and CDR2 are DFQATT and SNEGSKA (reference sequence). The CDR3 DNA is TGCAGTGCTAGAGTTGCGGGGGAGATGGGGGCCAACGTCCTGACTTTC. Its protein is CSARVAGEMGANVLTF.

This clonotype was observed at least ten times. The chain links TRBV19 to TRBJ2-7; D perhaps matches TRBD1 (5 bases). The CDR3 contains 14 residues. V was clipped by 1 base and J by 2 bases, with 9 bases between them. CDR1 and CDR2 from the germline V gene are LNHDA and SQIVND (reference sequence). The CDR3 DNA sequence: TGTGCCAGTAGTATAGGTCCAGGGCCCTACGAGCAGTACTTC. Protein product: CASSIGPGPYEQYF.

This clonotype was observed once. It may be a read error: a sequence one base away is much more abundant. The chain employs TRBV30 and TRBJ2-4; no clear D gene. Germline assignment: CDR1 GTSNPN and CDR2 SVGIG (reference sequence). V was shortened by 7 bases and J by 8 bases, with 18 bases between the two germline ends. The CDR3 extends over 13 amino acids. The CDR3 is CAFRAPVGDIQYF. CDR3 sequence (DNA): TGTGCCTTTCGGGCGCCCGTTGGGGACATTCAGTACTTC. The variable domain in full, with the rest retrieved from reference TRBV30 and TRBJ2-4, is SQTIHQWPATLVQPVGSPLSLECTVEGTSNPNLYWYRQAAGRGLQLLFYSVGIGQISSEVPQNLSASRPQDRQFILSSKKLLLSDSGFYLCAFRAPVGDIQYFGAGTRLSVL.

Many counts were recorded for this clonotype. V is TRBV28 and J is TRBJ2-2, with D perhaps matching TRBD2 (5 bases). Germline CDR1 reads MDHEN; CDR2 reads SYDVKM. The CDR3 totals 15 residues. With 5 bases removed from V and 8 bases from J, the gap between germline ends came to 18 bases. CDR3 amino acids: CASSPTDSVGGELFF. The CDR3 DNA is TGTGCCAGCAGTCCCACGGACTCCGTAGGGGGGGAGCTGTTTTTT.

The chain is built from TRBV15 and TRBJ2-5; unclear D gene. Germline CDR1 and CDR2: LNHNV and YYDKDF (reference sequence). The CDR3 contains 15 residues. V shed 0 bases and J shed 6 bases, with 14 bases lying between them. The CDR3 is CATSRESPNGKTQYF. The CDR3 region has the DNA TGTGCCACCAGCAGAGAAAGCCCTAACGGAAAGACCCAGTACTTC.

This clonotype occurred many times. The V call is TRBV11-2, the J call TRBJ1-1; tentative D call: TRBD1 (5 bases). The CDR3 consists of 15 residues. The germline gives CDR1 SGHAT, CDR2 FQNNGV. Deletions cut 2 bases from V and 1 base from J, with 11 bases between. CDR3 DNA sequence: TGTGCCAGCAGCTTACGCGGGGGGGAGAACACTGAAGCTTTCTTT. Protein sequence: CASSLRGGENTEAFF.

The V call is TRBV7-2, the J call TRBJ2-5; 9 bases map to TRBD2. CDR3 size: 14 residues. CDR1 is SGHTA and CDR2 is FQGNSA in the germline V gene. V gave up 8 bases and J gave up 4 bases; unmatched junction bases: 8. DNA for the CDR3: TGTGCCAGCGGGGGTAGCGGGAGACCAGAGACCCAGTACTTC. It encodes CASGGSGRPETQYF.

J is TRBJ1-1 and V is TRBV27; unclear D gene. This CDR3 region has 15 residues. Germline CDR1 and CDR2: MNHEY and SMNVEV (reference sequence). Deletions cut 4 bases from V and 0 bases from J, with 12 bases between. The CDR3 spells CASSYRWGMNTEAFF. DNA for the CDR3: TGTGCCAGCAGTTACCGCTGGGGAATGAACACTGAAGCTTTCTTT.

This clonotype showed up many times. The V and J genes are TRBV27 and TRBJ2-5, with 7 bases that match TRBD1. Trimming at V came to 6 bases and at J to 4 bases, leaving 11 bases not matched to a gene. Germline V lookup: CDR1 MNHEY, CDR2 SMNVEV (reference sequence). The CDR3 has 15 residues. The CDR3 sequence: CASRLGRQGGETQYF. The CDR3 DNA follows: TGTGCCAGCAGACTAGGGCGACAGGGCGGAGAGACCCAGTACTTC.

V gene TRBV6-5 combines with J gene TRBJ2-5, with D possibly TRBD2 on 5 matching bases. The CDR3 is made up of 13 amino acids. Trimming removed 3 bases from V and 3 bases from J, with 8 bases in between. Germline V gene data show CDR1 as MNHEY and CDR2 as SVGAGI. The CDR3 DNA sequence: TGTGCCAGCAGTTATCAAGCGGAAGAGACCCAGTACTTC. Protein sequence: CASSYQAEETQYF.

This clonotype was observed many times. The CDR3 DNA follows: TGTGCCTGGAGTCTCACCGGGGAGCTGTTTTTT. Residues: CAWSLTGELFF. This chain uses TRBV30 with TRBJ2-2; D unresolved. CDR1 is GTSNPN and CDR2 is SVGIG in the germline V gene (reference sequence). V lost 2 bases and J lost 4, with 2 bases in between. The CDR3 is 11 amino acids.